The sequence of this T cell receptor beta chain was determined in a study of T cell responses to AZD1222 COVID-19 vaccine. Profiled with immunoSEQ multiplex PCR; TCRdb holds only in-frame clones, not every one. The sample has approximately 200,000 clones, about nine tenths seen once; the top ten hold less than 3%. The CDR3 is made up of 14 amino acids. Deletions cut 7 bases from V and 5 bases from J, with 17 bases between. CDR1 is MNHEY and CDR2 is SVGEGT in the germline V gene. The V and J genes are TRBV6-2 or TRBV6-3 and TRBJ1-2, with unresolved D. The TCR sequence derives from an adult in good health. The sequences come from peripheral blood, collected on day 0 of MenACWY control vaccination. The CDR3 spells CASTPAGSYYGYTF. The CDR3 DNA follows: TGTGCCAGCACCCCGGCGGGTTCGTATTATGGCTACACCTTC.